The source of this T cell receptor (beta chain) is a study of blood T cell repertoires in COVID-19. About the study: Nucleic acid was either cDNA or gDNA, and it came from T cells, B-cell-depleted T cells, or PBMCs.

Everyone who took part was roughly 18 to 89 years old, and they came from 24 US areas. Each participant's cohort was designated according to participant-reported clinical history. Original data processing: Nucleated cell number was recorded as an estimate derived from reference gene primer amplification. Assay used: immunoSEQ multiplex PCR; TCRdb lists only in-frame clones, some missing. The DNA was the basis for D and trimming; V, J and clone size are from that table. This table has approximately 170,000 clones, around 84% appearing once. The receptor's source is a woman between 50 and 59 years old who had recovered from COVID-19. The specimen sequenced was PBMCs or T cells enriched from blood (not recorded which).

The CDR3 is CASSAAGGDEQFF. DNA of the CDR3: TGTGCCAGCAGTGCAGCGGGAGGCGATGAGCAGTTCTTC. This chain links TRBV2 with TRBJ2-1; 9 nucleotides line up with TRBD2. V shed 4 bases and J 8 bases; nucleotides not matched to a gene: 3. The CDR3 extends over 13 amino acids. The germline CDR1 and CDR2 sequences are SNHLY and FYNNEI. Drawing the rest from reference TRBV2 and TRBJ2-1, the complete variable domain is EPEVTQTPSHQVTQMGQEVILRCVPISNHLYFYWYRQILGQKVEFLVSFYNNEISEKSEIFDDQFSVERPDGSNFTLKIRSTKLEDSAMYFCASSAAGGDEQFFGPGTRLTVL.